The subject of this entry is one TCR beta chain. The specificity of this receptor is unknown. The read is 3 residues too short to cover the CDR3 end, so that end is filled in from the germline J gene. The immunoSEQ assay used multiplex PCR to amplify TCR beta CDR3 regions from an average of around 1,200 ng of genomic DNA per sample. The assay corrected primer bias using a complete synthetic TCR repertoire to establish an amplification baseline. Amplicons were sequenced on the Illumina platform. The published analysis was carried out like this. Error correction of the sequences involved clustering with frequency ratios plus a modified nearest-neighbor algorithm, after which the sequences were analyzed in the immunoSEQ Analyzer using IMGT gene definitions. At each rarefaction depth, TCR richness and evenness were averaged across 20 rarefaction repeats, and any sample with fewer sequences than the depth was left out. V, D and J gene relative abundances were compared between groups with Wilcoxon rank sum tests, applying FDR correction. An intraclass correlation of 90% to 97% for TCR richness and an average of around 82% across 60 to 80 gene segments were obtained from the blinded duplicates. This is the immuneACCESS table as TCRdb keeps it, with only in-frame sequences that have V and J called. A part of the clones is gone; compared with another copy, unresolved V genes explain less than half, and the rest is unexplained. D and trimming were read from the DNA, whereas the V and J calls and clone size are those reported in that table. For this sample, the table gives approximately 41,000 clones. Of the sample, less than 8.5% is held by the ten largest clones.

The data were taken from a study of T cells in women clearing cervical HPV infection (dated 2018 in TCRdb). Regarding the research as a whole: Cases were approximately 25 women with histologically confirmed HPV16-related CIN3 or worse, including 2 invasive cancers. The 20 to 25 controls were women who cleared a single incident HPV16 infection within 12 months without developing precancer or cancer. Blood from cases was collected at the visit where the lesion was first found, while blood from controls was collected once the infection could no longer be detected. For cases, a median interval of approximately 150 days, with an interquartile range of about 90 to 210 days, was observed between lesion detection and blood sampling. HLA typing was available for only a few women, so HLA type could not be excluded as a confounder. This exploratory proof-of-principle case-control study, nested within the Guanacaste HPV Natural History Study in Costa Rica, compared TCR repertoires among women with different cervical HPV16 outcomes. Cases and controls were matched on age within five years and on year of sample collection. A median age of almost 35 years was observed in cases versus 38 in controls, and no significant differences in baseline characteristics were found. The parent cohort enrolled 9,000 to 13,000 women aged 18 or older in Guanacaste, Costa Rica, in about 1992 to 1994 and followed the women for around seven years. Five blinded duplicates per group were added as quality controls, so that about 60 samples were obtained: roughly 50 participants and some 10 replicates.

Compared with germline, V lacks 3 bases and J lacks 5 bases; bases without a gene match: 10. There are 16 amino acids in the CDR3, from cysteine to phenylalanine inclusive. Sequencing covers 39 bases of the CDR3, shown here with the frame starting at base 1. Sequences MGHRA (CDR1) and YSYEKL (CDR2) are obtained from the germline V gene. Overall results and qualifications from the work: Lower TRBV6-7 relative abundance was observed in cases than in controls (around 0.1% versus 0.15%; Bonferroni P = 0.0008). Because the number of T cells per sample was unknown, the richness differences could reflect varying T-cell content rather than repertoire biology. Across sequencing depths, CIN3+ cases showed significantly higher TCR repertoire richness than controls, but evenness did not differ between the groups. By combining richness with V gene abundances, random forest classifiers separated cases from controls with an estimated AUC of 0.75 to 0.85. Because of the cross-sectional design, the study could not determine whether the associations came before infection or resulted from infection, and neither effector/memory subsets nor HPV-specific T cells were isolated.

Every participant had a single incident cervical HPV16 infection, and prevalent HPV16 infections were excluded. Cervical HPV DNA was detected with MY09/MY11 PCR, and genotyping was done by dot-blot hybridization. Approximately 15 mL of heparinized blood were centrifuged, and the buffy coat was aliquoted, frozen at -30°C, then stored at -80°C. QIAGEN kits were used to extract genomic DNA from buffy coat specimens. The TCR was taken from a woman aged 18 to 75 with a cervical HPV16 infection that either progressed to CIN3+ or cleared (not recorded which). Recombination connected TRBV4-1 to TRBJ2-5, and 9 junctional nucleotides match TRBD2. Source material: blood buffy coat. Here the CDR3 is given as CASSQAPGLALETQYF. The sequenced CDR3 bases are TGCGCCAGCAGCCAGGCACCGGGACTAGCTTTGGAGACC.